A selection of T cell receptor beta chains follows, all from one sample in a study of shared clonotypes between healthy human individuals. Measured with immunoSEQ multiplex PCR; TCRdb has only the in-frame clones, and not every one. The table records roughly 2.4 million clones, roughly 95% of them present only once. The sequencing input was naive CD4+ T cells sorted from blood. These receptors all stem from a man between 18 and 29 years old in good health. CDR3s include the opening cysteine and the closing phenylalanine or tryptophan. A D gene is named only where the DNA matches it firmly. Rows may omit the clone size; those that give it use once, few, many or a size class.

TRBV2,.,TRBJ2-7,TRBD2,CASSAGGNYEQYF,TGTGCCAGCAGTGCGGGGGGAAACTACGAGCAGTACTTC
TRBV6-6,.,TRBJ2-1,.,CASVISGNGNEQFF,TGTGCCAGCGTAATAAGCGGTAACGGCAATGAGCAGTTCTTC
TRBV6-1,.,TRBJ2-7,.,CASSEAWGDEQYF,TGTGCCAGCAGTGAAGCCTGGGGGGATGAGCAGTACTTC
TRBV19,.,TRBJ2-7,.,CASSIRANSFLPDEQYF,TGTGCCAGTAGTATAAGAGCCAACAGTTTCCTACCTGACGAGCAGTACTTC
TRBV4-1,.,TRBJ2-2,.,CASSQAVTGELFF,TGCGCCAGCAGCCAGGCTGTCACCGGGGAGCTGTTTTTT
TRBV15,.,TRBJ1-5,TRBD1,CATSRGQGAAGQPQHF,TGTGCCACCAGCAGAGGACAGGGGGCCGCGGGACAGCCCCAGCATTTT
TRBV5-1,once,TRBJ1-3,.,CASSLDSLTGNTIYF,TGCGCCAGCAGCTTAGACAGCCTGACCGGAAACACCATATATTTT
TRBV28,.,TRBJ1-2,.,CASSLKAGTYGYTF,TGTGCCAGCAGTTTAAAGGCAGGGACATATGGCTACACCTTC
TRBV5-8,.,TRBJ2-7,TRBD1,CASSLLDRDSYEQYF,TGTGCCAGCAGCTTGTTGGACAGGGACTCCTACGAGCAGTACTTC
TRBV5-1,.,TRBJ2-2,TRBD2,CASSIAGGGTGELFF,TGCGCCAGCTCGATAGCGGGAGGGGGCACCGGGGAGCTGTTTTTT
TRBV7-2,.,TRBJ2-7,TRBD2,CASSLGLAFNEQYF,TGTGCCAGCAGCTTGGGACTAGCGTTCAACGAGCAGTACTTC
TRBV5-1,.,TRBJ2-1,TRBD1,CASSLGGQVNEQFF,TGCGCCAGCAGCTTGGGGGGACAGGTCAATGAGCAGTTCTTC
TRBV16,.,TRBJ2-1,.,CASSRQGLSYNEQFF,TGTGCCAGCAGCAGACAGGGACTATCCTACAATGAGCAGTTCTTC
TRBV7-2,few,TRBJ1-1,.,CASSWQGNTEAFF,TGTGCCAGCAGCTGGCAGGGGAACACTGAAGCTTTCTTT
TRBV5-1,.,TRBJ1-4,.,CASTIEGLTTNEKLFF,TGCGCCAGCACTATCGAGGGTTTGACAACTAATGAAAAACTGTTTTTT
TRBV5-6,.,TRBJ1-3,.,CASSLFGGQSGNTIYF,TGTGCCAGCAGCTTGTTTGGGGGCCAGTCTGGAAACACCATATATTTT
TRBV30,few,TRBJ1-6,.,CAWSVGGVLHF,TGTGCCTGGAGTGTAGGGGGAGTCCTCCACTTT
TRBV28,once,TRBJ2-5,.,CASSLMRLNYETQYF,TGTGCCAGCAGTTTAATGAGACTGAATTACGAGACCCAGTACTTC
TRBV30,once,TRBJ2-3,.,CAWSTGVSTDTQYF,TGTGCCTGGTCTACCGGGGTTAGCACAGATACGCAGTATTTT
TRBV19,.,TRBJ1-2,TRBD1,CASSSATGEDYGYTF,TGTGCCAGTAGTTCAGCGACAGGGGAGGACTATGGCTACACCTTC
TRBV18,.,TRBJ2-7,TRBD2,CASSPGTSFEQYF,TGTGCCAGCTCACCCGGGACTAGTTTCGAGCAGTACTTC
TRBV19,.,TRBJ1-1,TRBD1,CASSIQFPGQGNTEAFF,TGTGCCAGTAGTATCCAGTTCCCGGGACAGGGGAACACTGAAGCTTTCTTT
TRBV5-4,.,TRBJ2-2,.,CASSPSRLRGTGELFF,TGTGCCAGCAGTCCTTCTAGGTTGCGGGGCACCGGGGAGCTGTTTTTT
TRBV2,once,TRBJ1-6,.,CASSEQGGSPLHF,TGTGCCAGCAGTGAACAGGGAGGCTCACCCCTCCACTTT
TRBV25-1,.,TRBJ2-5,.,CASSVLDSQETQYF,TGTGCCAGCAGTGTTCTAGACAGCCAAGAGACCCAGTACTTC
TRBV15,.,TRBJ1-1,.,CATSRKMNTEAFF,TGTGCCACCAGCAGAAAGATGAACACTGAAGCTTTCTTT
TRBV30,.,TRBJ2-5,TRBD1,CAWDDWGTGKETQYF,TGTGCCTGGGACGATTGGGGGACAGGGAAAGAGACCCAGTACTTC
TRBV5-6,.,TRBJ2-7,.,CASSRDKLGSYEQYF,TGTGCCAGCAGTCGGGACAAACTGGGTTCCTACGAGCAGTACTTC
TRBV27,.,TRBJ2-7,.,CASSLWSYEQYF,TGTGCCAGCAGTTTATGGTCCTACGAGCAGTACTTC
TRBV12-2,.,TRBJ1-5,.,CASRLKPGGIYQPQHF,TGTGCAAGTCGCTTAAAGCCAGGGGGCATTTATCAGCCCCAGCATTTT
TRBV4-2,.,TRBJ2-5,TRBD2,CASSLSGTSVQETQYF,TGTGCCAGCAGCCTATCCGGGACTAGCGTCCAAGAGACCCAGTACTTC
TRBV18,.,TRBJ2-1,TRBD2,CASSPRGLAGEEQFF,TGTGCCAGCTCACCACGGGGACTAGCGGGAGAAGAGCAGTTCTTC
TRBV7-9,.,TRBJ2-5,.,CASSLLAYQETQYF,TGTGCCAGCAGCTTATTAGCTTATCAAGAGACCCAGTACTTC
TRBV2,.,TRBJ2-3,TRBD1,CASNLQGASDTQYF,TGTGCCAGCAATCTACAGGGGGCATCAGATACGCAGTATTTT
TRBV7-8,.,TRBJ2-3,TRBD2,CASSVAGTSGTDTQYF,TGTGCCAGCAGCGTTGCCGGGACTAGCGGTACAGATACGCAGTATTTT
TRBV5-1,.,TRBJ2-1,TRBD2,CASTRRTSGGYNEQFF,TGCGCCAGCACCCGACGGACTAGCGGGGGGTACAATGAGCAGTTCTTC
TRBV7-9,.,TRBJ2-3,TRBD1,CASSPDRASDTQYF,TGTGCCAGCAGCCCGGACAGGGCATCAGATACGCAGTATTTT
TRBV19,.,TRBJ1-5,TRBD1,CACKLGTGANQPQHF,TGTGCCTGCAAACTGGGGACAGGGGCCAATCAGCCCCAGCATTTT
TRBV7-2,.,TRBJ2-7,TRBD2,CASSLEAGDPYEQYF,TGTGCCAGCAGCTTAGAAGCGGGAGATCCCTACGAGCAGTACTTC
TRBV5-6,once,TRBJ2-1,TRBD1,CASSLPGGNNEQFF,TGTGCCAGCAGCTTGCCAGGGGGTAACAATGAGCAGTTCTTC
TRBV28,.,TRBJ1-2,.,CASSHSGYTF,TGTGCCAGCAGCCACAGTGGCTACACCTTC
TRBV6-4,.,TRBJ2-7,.,CASSANRDSGEQYF,TGTGCCAGCAGCGCTAACAGGGACTCGGGTGAGCAGTACTTC
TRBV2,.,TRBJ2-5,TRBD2,CASSDPRLAGETQYF,TGTGCCAGCAGTGACCCCCGACTAGCTGGTGAGACCCAGTACTTC
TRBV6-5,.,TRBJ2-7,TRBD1,CASSYSETGWNEQYF,TGTGCCAGCAGTTACTCGGAGACAGGGTGGAACGAGCAGTACTTC
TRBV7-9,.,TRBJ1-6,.,CASSAAQGSYNSPLHF,TGTGCCAGCAGCGCTGCGCAGGGCTCCTATAATTCACCCCTCCACTTT
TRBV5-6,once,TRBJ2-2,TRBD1,CASTSGQINTGELFF,TGTGCCAGCACCTCGGGACAGATTAACACCGGGGAGCTGTTTTTT
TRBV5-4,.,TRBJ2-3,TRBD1,CASSPDRATDTQYF,TGTGCCAGCAGCCCGGACAGGGCCACAGATACGCAGTATTTT
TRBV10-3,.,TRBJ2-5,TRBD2,CAIRPGLADQETQYF,TGTGCCATCAGGCCGGGACTAGCGGACCAAGAGACCCAGTACTTC
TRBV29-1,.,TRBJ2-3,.,CSVDADVGDTQYF,TGCAGCGTCGATGCAGATGTTGGAGATACGCAGTATTTT
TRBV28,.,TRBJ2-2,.,CASGFDTGELFF,TGTGCCAGCGGGTTCGACACCGGGGAGCTGTTTTTT
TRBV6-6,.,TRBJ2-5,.,CASSQGLSGETQYF,TGTGCCAGCAGCCAGGGACTTTCGGGGGAGACCCAGTACTTC
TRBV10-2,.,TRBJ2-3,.,CASSQQGANTDTQYF,TGCGCCAGCAGTCAACAGGGCGCCAATACAGATACGCAGTATTTT